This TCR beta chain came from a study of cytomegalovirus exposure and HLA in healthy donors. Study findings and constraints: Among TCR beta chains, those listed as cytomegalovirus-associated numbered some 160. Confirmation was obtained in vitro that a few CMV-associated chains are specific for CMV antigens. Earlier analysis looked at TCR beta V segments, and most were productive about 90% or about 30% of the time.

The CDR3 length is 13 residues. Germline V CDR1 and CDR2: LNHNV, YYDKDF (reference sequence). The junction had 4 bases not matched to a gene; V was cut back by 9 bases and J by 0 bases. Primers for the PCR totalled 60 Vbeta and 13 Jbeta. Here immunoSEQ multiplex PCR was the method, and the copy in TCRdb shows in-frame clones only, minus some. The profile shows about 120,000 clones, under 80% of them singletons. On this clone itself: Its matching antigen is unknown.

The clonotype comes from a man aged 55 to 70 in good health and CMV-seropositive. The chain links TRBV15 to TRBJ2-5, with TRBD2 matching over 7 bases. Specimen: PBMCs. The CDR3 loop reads CATRSGNQETQYF. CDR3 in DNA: TGTGCCACTAGAAGCGGGAACCAAGAGACCCAGTACTTC.